This T cell receptor (beta chain) appears in the sequencing data of a study of blood T cells in healthy people across ages. Study outcomes and limitations: Per-million-T-cell TCR beta diversity fell roughly linearly with age.

Using a J-beta primer mix together with a sample-barcoded 5' primer, a second PCR was run for roughly 7 to 11 cycles. Every molecule of cDNA carried a tag from a template-switch adaptor with 12 random nucleotides. From the 5' RACE reads, TCRdb called clonotypes with MiXCR, one entry per CDR3 protein. This sample has over 500,000 distinct CDR3 sequences, with over 40% found just once. CDR1 is SGHTA, CDR2 FQGNSA, per germline. This CDR3 has 16 residues. Concerning this clonotype: Its antigen is unknown.

The source is a woman older than 75 in good health. This sequence joins TRBV7-2 and TRBJ2-5; 7 bases align to TRBD1. Near its end, the DNA agrees better with TRBJ2-7, so the J call may be wrong. The specimen was blood. DNA for the CDR3: TGTGCCAGCAGCTTAGGCCCAACAGGGGCCGTCTACGAGCAGTACTTC. This encodes CASSLGPTGAVYEQYF.